This T cell receptor beta chain came from a study of metastatic and nonmetastatic thyroid tumors. Study summary: Repertoires from malignant and benign thyroid patients were compared across blood and tumor or nodule tissue.

Until they underwent thyroid surgery, no patient had received any treatment. TCRdb re-called clones via MiXCR from the PCR reads. The table shows 25,000 to 35,000 clones, with around 30% occurring only once. This clone was observed at least ten times. This TCR was sampled from a female donor with papillary thyroid cancer or a benign thyroid nodule (not recorded which). Some clones in this sample may be carry-over from other donors' samples. Specimen: blood.

This CDR3 reads CASSPRDSYNEQFF. CDR3 coding DNA: TGTGCCAGCAGCCCTCGGGACAGCTACAATGAGCAGTTCTTC. The chain combines TRBV6-2 or TRBV6-3 with TRBJ2-1, with 7 positions matching TRBD1. This CDR3 is 14 amino acids long. The germline CDR1 and CDR2 sequences are MNHEY and SVGEGT. J gave up 3 bases and V 6 bases, and 5 bases lay outside the gene matches.